This T cell receptor (beta chain) was captured in a study of shared clonotypes between healthy human individuals (dated by TCRdb to 2020 to 2022). Regarding the study in general: Three men and two women, aged 18 to 49 years, made up the cohort. To estimate repertoire size and how much clonotypes are shared between individuals, the study performed deep sequencing of blood TCR repertoires from about five healthy adults. For each donor, three plates each were used for CD4 naive and CD4 memory, two plates were used for CD8 naive, and one plate was used for CD8 memory. Libraries were prepared and TCR repertoires were sequenced by different laboratories using diverse techniques, in order to increase sequencing depth and limit assay-specific biases. Leukapheresis yielded between about 0.8 and 9.5 billion PBMCs per donor. General findings and caveats noted by the study authors: Larger estimated clonotype richness was generally found for naive subsets than for memory subsets. Sampling was limited to blood, and TCR repertoires in tissue likely differ from TCR repertoires in blood. Even with the large sequencing depth, rarefaction of the sorted-subset datasets indicated that sequencing was incomplete. Higher generation probabilities were observed for clonotypes shared by all four sorted-subset donors than for non-shared clonotypes. Because the study included only a small number of donors, the genetic and exposure-history diversity represented was limited. When a few donors were compared, the shared fraction of clonotypes was about 5% for naive CD4, more than 3% for naive CD8, 2% to 2.5% for memory CD4, and 0.3% to 0.5% for memory CD8. Pairwise subsampling indicated that sequencing depth was expected to affect the degree of clonotype sharing among donors.

Using the deep immunoSEQ assay, multiplex PCR amplified TCR CDR3 regions from genomic DNA. Extracted genomic DNA from each cell subset was distributed evenly across all wells of several immunoSEQ 96-well plates, and each plate was treated as a replicate. For sorted subsets, around 200 ng genomic DNA, equal to 30,000 to 35,000 T cell genomes, was loaded into each replicate PCR. Purified libraries were measured with a Qubit 3.0 fluorometer, size-checked on a Bioanalyzer 2100, and measured again with the KAPA Library Quantification kit. A separate single-read 150-cycle Illumina NextSeq 550 flow cell was used to sequence each immunoSEQ 96-well plate. From the authors' description of their analysis: The immunoSEQ output contained only junctional sequences without quality scores, so filtering could not match that applied to full-length reads. Sequences were annotated with PyIR, a Python wrapper for IgBLAST v1.9, using IMGT germline references to assign V/J genes and CDR3. Reads were removed for weak V/J assignments (E-value above 1e-6), missing CDR3, stop codons, out-of-frame junctions, or ambiguous translated residues. A V3J clonotype was defined by an identical inferred V gene, J gene, and CDR3 amino acid sequence. The percentage overlap between two repertoires was calculated by dividing the number of shared unique clonotypes by the size of the smaller repertoire. RTK rarefaction, the Chao1 estimator, and Recon v2.1 estimates of unobserved clonotypes were used to assess repertoire richness. OLGA was used to compute generation probabilities for all TCRbeta clonotypes that the gDNA method yielded from a handful of donors. The table was pulled from immuneACCESS by TCRdb, which kept in-frame rearrangements only. Such tables lose some clones; where checked, under half of the loss comes from unresolved V genes, and the rest has no known cause. The D gene and trimming were derived from the DNA, and the V and J assignments and clone size from that table. The sample table lists roughly 2 million clones, about 94% of them with a count of one. The ten most abundant clones make up over 0.1% of the sample.

To note about this clone: The antigen it recognizes is unknown. Base qualities are not provided; no much larger clone lies one nucleotide away. Other DNA sequences in the same sample also yield this CDR3.

Donors were healthy HIV-negative adults with no recently reported acute infections or vaccinations. Only Caucasian adults living in Nashville, Tennessee, USA were represented among the donors. CD4+ T cells were enriched through magnetic negative selection, after which naive cells were positively selected on CD45RA and the remaining negative fraction served as the memory subset. After blood collection by leukapheresis, PBMCs were isolated using Ficoll-Histopaque density gradient centrifugation and then cryopreserved in the vapor phase of liquid nitrogen. Purity and quantity of every magnetically sorted T cell population were checked by analytical flow cytometry. Each sorted fraction had its genomic DNA isolated and then quantified by UV absorbance on a Nanodrop 2000c. This sequence was found in a man younger than 35 in good health. The material sequenced was naive CD4+ T cells sorted from blood. The cell subset or site label corresponds to: CD45RA+ positively selected.

The CDR3: CASSLSSYEQYF. The nucleotides read TGTGCCAGCAGCTTATCCTCCTACGAGCAGTACTTC. The chain links TRBV7-2 with TRBJ2-7; the D gene cannot be named for sure. The germline V gene provides CDR1 SGHTA and CDR2 FQGNSA. V is shortened by 2 bases, J by 0 bases, and the region joining them spans 2 bases. The CDR3 covers 12 residues, taking in both the cysteine and the phenylalanine. Solely the CDR3 DNA is kept, with 36 bases framed from the first base.